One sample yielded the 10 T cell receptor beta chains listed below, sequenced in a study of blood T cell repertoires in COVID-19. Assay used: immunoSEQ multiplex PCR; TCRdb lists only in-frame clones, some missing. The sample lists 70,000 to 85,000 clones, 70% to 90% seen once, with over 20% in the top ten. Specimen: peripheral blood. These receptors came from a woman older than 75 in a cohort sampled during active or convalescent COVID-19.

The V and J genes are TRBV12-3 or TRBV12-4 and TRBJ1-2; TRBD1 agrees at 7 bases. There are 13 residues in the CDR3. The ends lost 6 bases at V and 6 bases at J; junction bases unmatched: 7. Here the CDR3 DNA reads TGTGCCAGCAGCTGGGACAGTAAGGATGGCTACACCTTC. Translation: CASSWDSKDGYTF.

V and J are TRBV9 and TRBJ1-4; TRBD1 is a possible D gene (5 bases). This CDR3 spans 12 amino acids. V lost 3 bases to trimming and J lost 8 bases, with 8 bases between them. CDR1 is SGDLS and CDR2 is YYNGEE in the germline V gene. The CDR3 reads CASSDQGEKLFF. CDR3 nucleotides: TGTGCCAGCAGCGATCAGGGCGAAAAACTGTTTTTT.

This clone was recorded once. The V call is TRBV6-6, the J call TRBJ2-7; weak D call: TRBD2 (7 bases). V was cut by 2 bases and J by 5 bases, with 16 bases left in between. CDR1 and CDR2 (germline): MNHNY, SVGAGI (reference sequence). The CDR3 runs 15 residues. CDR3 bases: TGTGCCAGCAGTTACCCTCTAAGGGGGGGCGACGAGCAGTACTTC. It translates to CASSYPLRGGDEQYF.

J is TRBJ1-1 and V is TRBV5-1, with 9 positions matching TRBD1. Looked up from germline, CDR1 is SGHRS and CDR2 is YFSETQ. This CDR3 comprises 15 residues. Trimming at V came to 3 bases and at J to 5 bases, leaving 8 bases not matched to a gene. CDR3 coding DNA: TGCGCCAGCAGCTCCGGGACAGGGCTCCGGACTGAAGCTTTCTTT. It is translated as CASSSGTGLRTEAFF.

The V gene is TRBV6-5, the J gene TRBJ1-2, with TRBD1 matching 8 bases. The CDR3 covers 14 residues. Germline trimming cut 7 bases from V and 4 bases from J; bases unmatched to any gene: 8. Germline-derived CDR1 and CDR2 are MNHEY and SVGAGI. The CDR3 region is CASNLLGQGYGYTF. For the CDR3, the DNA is TGTGCCAGCAACTTACTCGGACAGGGCTATGGCTACACCTTC.

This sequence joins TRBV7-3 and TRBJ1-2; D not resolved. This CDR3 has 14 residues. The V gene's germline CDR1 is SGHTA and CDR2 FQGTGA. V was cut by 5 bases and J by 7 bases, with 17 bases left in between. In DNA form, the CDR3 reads TGTGCCAGCAGCCCCTCGGAAGGGCGGGGTGGCTACACCTTC. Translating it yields CASSPSEGRGGYTF.

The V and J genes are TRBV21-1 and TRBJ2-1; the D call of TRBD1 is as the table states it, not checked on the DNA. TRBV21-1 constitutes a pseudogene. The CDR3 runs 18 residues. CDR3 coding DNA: TGTGCCAGCAGCGAAGCCAGGCAGCCGATTAGCTCCTACAATGAGCAGTTCTTC. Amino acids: CASSEARQPISSYNEQFF.

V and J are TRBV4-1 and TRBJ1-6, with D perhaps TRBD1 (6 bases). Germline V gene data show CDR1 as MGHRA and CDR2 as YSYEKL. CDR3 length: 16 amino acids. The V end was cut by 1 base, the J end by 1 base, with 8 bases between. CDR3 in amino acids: CASSQARGSYNSPLHF. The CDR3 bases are TGCGCCAGCAGCCAAGCCAGGGGTTCCTATAATTCACCCCTCCACTTT.

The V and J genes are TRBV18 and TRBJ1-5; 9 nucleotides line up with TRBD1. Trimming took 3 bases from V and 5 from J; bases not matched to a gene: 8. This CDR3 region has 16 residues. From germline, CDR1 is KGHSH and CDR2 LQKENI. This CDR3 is CASSPGTGKVDQPQHF. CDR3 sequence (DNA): TGTGCCAGCTCACCCGGGACAGGGAAGGTAGATCAGCCCCAGCATTTT.

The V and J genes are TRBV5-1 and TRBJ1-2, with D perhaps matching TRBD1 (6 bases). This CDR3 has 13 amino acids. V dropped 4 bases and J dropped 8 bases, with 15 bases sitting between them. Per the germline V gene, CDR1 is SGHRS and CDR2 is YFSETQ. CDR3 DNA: TGCGCCAGCAGCACAGGGTTGGGGCCCGGCTACACCTTC. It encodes CASSTGLGPGYTF.